Listed here are 8 T cell receptor beta chains from one sample, sequenced in a study of vaccination effects on CD4 cells after COVID-19 (dated by TCRdb to between 2021 and 2024). Libraries were constructed by the immunoSEQ multiplex PCR assay. Held by TCRdb, this immuneACCESS table contains in-frame sequences only and omits some clones. Under half of the omission traces to an unresolved V gene where checked; the cause of the rest is unknown. Counted in this sample were 35,000 to 40,000 clones; roughly 74% of them appeared once. The top ten clones comprise 3% of the sample. Which antigens these TCRs recognize remains unknown. After around 11 days of culture, CD4+ T cells were isolated with the EasySep CD4+ T cell isolation kit. Sequencing used CD4+ T cells from PBMCs cultured without peptide, obtained before COVID-19 vaccination. The receptors shown here come from a human donor who received a COVID-19 vaccine.

This clone was counted once. The chain joins TRBV12-3 or TRBV12-4 to TRBJ1-2, with D hard to call. CDR3 length: 13 amino acids. Between the trimmed V and J ends, which lost 3 bases and 2 bases, there was a span of 7 bases. The CDR3 bases are TGTGCCAGCAGTTTTGACGGAAACTATGGCTACACCTTC. Its translation: CASSFDGNYGYTF.

The chain has TRBV28 and TRBJ2-1; perhaps TRBD2 as D (6 bases). V lost 6 bases to trimming and J lost 4 bases, with 13 bases between them. This CDR3 contains 14 residues. Germline V CDR1 and CDR2: MDHEN, SYDVKM. This chain's CDR3 is CASSDPGLYNEQFF. DNA for the CDR3: TGTGCCAGCAGCGACCCGGGACTTTACAATGAGCAGTTCTTC. Combining the CDR3 with reference TRBV28 and TRBJ2-1 gives the whole variable domain DVKVTQSSRYLVKRTGEKVFLECVQDMDHENMFWYRQDPGLGLRLIYFSYDVKMKEKGDIPEGYSVSREKKERFSLILESASTNQTSMYLCASSDPGLYNEQFFGPGTRLTVL.

The chain employs TRBV6-5 and TRBJ1-4, with TRBD1 matching 7 bases. The germline CDR1 and CDR2 sequences are MNHEY and SVGAGI. The CDR3 is 14 residues long. Unmatched junction bases numbered 6, after V lost 8 bases and J lost 3 bases. The CDR3: CASWYRGPNEKLFF. Here the CDR3 DNA reads TGTGCCAGCTGGTACAGGGGACCTAATGAAAAACTGTTTTTT.

This chain joins TRBV6-5 and TRBJ2-7, with TRBD2 matching over 12 bases. V was clipped by 0 bases and J by 3 bases; unmatched bases: 0. Per germline, CDR1 MNHEY and CDR2 SVGAGI. This CDR3 is built from 15 residues. CDR3 sequence reads: CASSYSTSGGYEQYF. The CDR3 DNA is TGTGCCAGCAGTTACTCGACTAGCGGGGGCTACGAGCAGTACTTC.

This clone turned up a few times. The chain recombines TRBV5-1 with TRBJ1-1; D is possibly TRBD1 (5 bases). Deletions cut 0 bases from V and 10 bases from J, with 16 bases between. This CDR3 is 14 amino acids long. Germline values: CDR1 SGHRS, CDR2 YFSETQ. The CDR3 DNA reads as TGCGCCAGCAGCTTGGCCGACAGAAAAGGAGGAGCTTTCTTT. Its protein is CASSLADRKGGAFF. Complete variable domain (other parts from reference TRBV5-1 and TRBJ1-1): KAGVTQTPRYLIKTRGQQVTLSCSPISGHRSVSWYQQTPGQGLQFLFEYFSETQRNKGNFPGRFSGRQFSNSRSEMNVSTLELGDSALYLCASSLADRKGGAFFGQGTRLTVV.

The chain joins TRBV5-1 to TRBJ2-4; D may be TRBD1 (6 bases). Germline V gene lookup returns CDR1 SGHRS and CDR2 YFSETQ. Deletions cut 5 bases from V and 5 bases from J, with 11 bases between. The CDR3 is 13 amino acids. CDR3 protein: CASRERTENIQYF. The CDR3 coding sequence is TGCGCCAGCAGAGAGAGGACAGAAAACATTCAGTACTTC.

The chain uses TRBV6-5 and TRBJ2-2, with D possibly being TRBD1 (6 bases). The germline V gene encodes CDR1 MNHEY and CDR2 SVGAGI. Trimming cost V 6 bases and J 1 base, with 9 bases left between them. This CDR3 contains 14 residues. Here the CDR3 reads CASRKGQNTGELFF. CDR3 DNA: TGTGCCAGCAGGAAGGGACAGAACACCGGGGAGCTGTTTTTT.

The chain couples TRBV18 to TRBJ2-1; tentatively, D is TRBD1 (5 bases). From germline, CDR1 is KGHSH and CDR2 LQKENI. This CDR3 is built from 14 residues. V was pared by 1 base and J by 7 bases, with 11 bases between. CDR3: CASSPRQGTNEQFF. The CDR3, as DNA: TGTGCCAGCTCACCACGGCAGGGAACTAATGAGCAGTTCTTC.